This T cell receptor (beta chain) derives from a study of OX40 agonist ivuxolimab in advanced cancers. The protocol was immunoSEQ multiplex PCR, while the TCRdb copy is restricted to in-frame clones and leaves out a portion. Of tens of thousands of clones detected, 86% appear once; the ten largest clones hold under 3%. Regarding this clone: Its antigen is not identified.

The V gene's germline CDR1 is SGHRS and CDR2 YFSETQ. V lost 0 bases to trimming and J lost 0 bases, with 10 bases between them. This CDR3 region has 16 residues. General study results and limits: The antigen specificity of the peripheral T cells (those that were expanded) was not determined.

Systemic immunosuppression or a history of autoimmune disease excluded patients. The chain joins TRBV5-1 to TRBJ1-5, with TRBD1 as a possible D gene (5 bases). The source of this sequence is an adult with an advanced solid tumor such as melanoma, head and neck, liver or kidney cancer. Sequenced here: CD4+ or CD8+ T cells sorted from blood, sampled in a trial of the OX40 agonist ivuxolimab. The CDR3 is CASSLGDGYSNQPQHF. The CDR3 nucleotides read TGCGCCAGCAGCTTGGGGGACGGATATAGCAATCAGCCCCAGCATTTT.